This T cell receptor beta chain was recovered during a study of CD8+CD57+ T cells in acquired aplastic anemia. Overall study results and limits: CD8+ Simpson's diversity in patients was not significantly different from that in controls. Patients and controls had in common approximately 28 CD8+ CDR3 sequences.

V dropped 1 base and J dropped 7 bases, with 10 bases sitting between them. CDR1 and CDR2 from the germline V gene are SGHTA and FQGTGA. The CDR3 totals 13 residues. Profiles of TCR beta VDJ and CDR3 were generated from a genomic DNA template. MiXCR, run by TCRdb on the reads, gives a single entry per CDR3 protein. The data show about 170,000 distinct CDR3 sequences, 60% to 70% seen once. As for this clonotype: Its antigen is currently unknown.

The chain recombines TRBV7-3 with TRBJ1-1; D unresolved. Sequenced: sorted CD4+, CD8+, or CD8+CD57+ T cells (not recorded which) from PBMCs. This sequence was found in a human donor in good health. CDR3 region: CASSLIGNGEAFF. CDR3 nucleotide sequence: TGTGCCAGCAGCTTAATCGGGAACGGTGAAGCTTTCTTT.